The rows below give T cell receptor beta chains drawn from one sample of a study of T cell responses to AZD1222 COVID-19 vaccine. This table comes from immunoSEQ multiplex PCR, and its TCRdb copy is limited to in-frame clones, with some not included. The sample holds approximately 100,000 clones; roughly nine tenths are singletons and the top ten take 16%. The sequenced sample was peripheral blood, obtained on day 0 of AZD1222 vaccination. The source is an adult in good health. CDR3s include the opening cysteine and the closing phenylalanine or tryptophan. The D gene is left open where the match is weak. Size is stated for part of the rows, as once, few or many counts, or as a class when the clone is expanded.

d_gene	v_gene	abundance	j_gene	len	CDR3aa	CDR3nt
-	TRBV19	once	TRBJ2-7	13	CASSLGPSYEQYF	TGTGCCAGTAGTTTGGGACCATCCTACGAGCAGTACTTC
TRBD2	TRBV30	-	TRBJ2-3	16	CAWSVGTSGSTDTQYF	TGTGCCTGGAGTGTAGGGACTAGCGGGAGCACAGATACGCAGTATTTT
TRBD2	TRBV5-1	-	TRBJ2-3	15	CASRRGAANTDTQYF	TGCGCCAGCAGGCGGGGGGCCGCGAACACAGATACGCAGTATTTT
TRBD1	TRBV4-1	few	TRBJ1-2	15	CASSQVGDRGLGYTF	TGCGCCAGCAGCCAAGTTGGGGACAGGGGGCTTGGCTACACCTTC
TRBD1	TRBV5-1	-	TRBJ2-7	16	CASSPGQGPLSYEQYF	TGCGCCAGCAGCCCGGGACAGGGCCCACTCTCCTACGAGCAGTACTTC
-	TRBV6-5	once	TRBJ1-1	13	CASSYLGNTEAFF	TGTGCCAGCAGTTACCTGGGGAACACTGAAGCTTTCTTT
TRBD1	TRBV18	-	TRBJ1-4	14	CASSLTGGNEKLFF	TGTGCCAGCTCACTAACAGGGGGGAATGAAAAACTGTTTTTT
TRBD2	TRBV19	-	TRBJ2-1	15	CASSEGLAGYNEQFF	TGTGCCAGTAGTGAGGGACTAGCGGGATACAATGAGCAGTTCTTC
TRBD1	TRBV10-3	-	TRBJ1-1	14	CAISPGQGETEAFF	TGTGCCATCAGCCCGGGACAGGGTGAGACTGAAGCTTTCTTT
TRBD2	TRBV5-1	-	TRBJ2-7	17	CASSLWITSGSEYEQYF	TGCGCCAGCAGCTTGTGGATAACTAGCGGGAGTGAGTACGAGCAGTACTTC
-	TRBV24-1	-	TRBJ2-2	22	CATTLPTRALATETPNTGELFF	TGTGCCACCACCCTCCCCACCCGGGCCTTGGCAACAGAGACCCCAAACACCGGGGAGCTGTTTTTT
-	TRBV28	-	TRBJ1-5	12	CASDGSNQPQHF	TGTGCCAGCGACGGTAGCAATCAGCCCCAGCATTTT
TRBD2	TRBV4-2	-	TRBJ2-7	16	CASSQVTSGGPLEQYF	TGTGCCAGCAGCCAGGTGACTAGCGGGGGGCCCCTGGAGCAGTACTTC
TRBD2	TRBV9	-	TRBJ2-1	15	CASSAGGASYNEQFF	TGTGCCAGCAGCGCCGGGGGGGCTTCCTACAATGAGCAGTTCTTC
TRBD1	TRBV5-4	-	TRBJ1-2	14	CASSLPAGGYGYTF	TGTGCCAGCAGCCTTCCGGCAGGGGGATATGGCTACACCTTC
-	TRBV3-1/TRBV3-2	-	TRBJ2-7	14	CASSQASISYEQYF	TGTGCCAGCAGCCAAGCTAGTATCAGCTACGAGCAGTACTTC
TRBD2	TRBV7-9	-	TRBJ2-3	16	CASSFGLAGGPDTQYF	TGTGCCAGCAGCTTCGGACTAGCGGGGGGGCCAGATACGCAGTATTTT
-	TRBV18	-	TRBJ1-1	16	CASSPSKARSDTEAFF	TGTGCCAGCTCACCCTCCAAGGCAAGGTCGGACACTGAAGCTTTCTTT
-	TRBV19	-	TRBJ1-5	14	CASRTDYSNQPQHF	TGTGCCAGTAGGACGGATTATAGCAATCAGCCCCAGCATTTT
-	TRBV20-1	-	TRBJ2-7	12	CSASGQSYEQYF	TGCAGTGCTAGTGGGCAGAGCTACGAGCAGTACTTC
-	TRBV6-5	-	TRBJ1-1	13	CASSYSAGFGAFF	TGTGCCAGCAGTTACTCGGCAGGGTTCGGAGCTTTCTTT
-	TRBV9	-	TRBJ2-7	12	CASSVGENEQYF	TGTGCCAGCAGCGTTGGGGAAAACGAGCAGTACTTC
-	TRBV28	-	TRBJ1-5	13	CASSLGRNQPQHF	TGTGCCAGCAGTTTAGGAAGAAATCAGCCCCAGCATTTT
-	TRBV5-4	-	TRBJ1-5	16	CASSPGPGALDQPQHF	TGTGCCAGCAGCCCGGGTCCAGGGGCCTTGGATCAGCCCCAGCATTTT
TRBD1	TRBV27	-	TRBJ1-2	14	CASSQIRGAYGYTF	TGTGCCAGCAGTCAGATCAGGGGGGCTTATGGCTACACCTTC
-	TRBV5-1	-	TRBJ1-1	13	CASSSGTATEAFF	TGCGCCAGCAGCAGCGGGACGGCCACTGAAGCTTTCTTT
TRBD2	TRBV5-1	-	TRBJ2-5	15	CASLGSGAGGETQYF	TGCGCCAGCCTAGGATCGGGAGCGGGGGGTGAGACCCAGTACTTC
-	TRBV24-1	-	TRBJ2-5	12	CAIVGQQETQYF	TGTGCCATAGTGGGTCAACAAGAGACCCAGTACTTC
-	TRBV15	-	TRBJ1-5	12	CATKDGNQPQHF	TGTGCCACCAAGGACGGCAATCAGCCCCAGCATTTT
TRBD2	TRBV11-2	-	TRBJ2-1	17	CASSFSGGRAIRNEQFF	TGTGCCAGCAGCTTCTCCGGCGGGAGGGCAATTAGGAATGAGCAGTTCTTC
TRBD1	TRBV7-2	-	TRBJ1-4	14	CASSYGTGGEKLFF	TGTGCCAGCAGCTACGGGACAGGGGGCGAAAAACTGTTTTTT
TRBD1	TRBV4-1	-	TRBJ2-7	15	CASSPGQGPSYEQYF	TGCGCCAGCAGCCCGGGACAGGGGCCCTCCTACGAGCAGTACTTC
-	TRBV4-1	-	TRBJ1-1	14	CASSQDSLNTEAFF	TGCGCCAGCAGCCAGGACAGCTTGAACACTGAAGCTTTCTTT
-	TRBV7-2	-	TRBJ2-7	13	CASSRKTGYEQYF	TGTGCCAGCAGCCGTAAGACAGGCTACGAGCAGTACTTC
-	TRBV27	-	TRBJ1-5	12	CASGLINQPQHF	TGTGCCAGCGGGCTTATAAATCAGCCCCAGCATTTT
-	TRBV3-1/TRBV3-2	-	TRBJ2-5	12	CASSQSRETQYF	TGTGCCAGCAGCCAATCTCGGGAGACCCAGTACTTC
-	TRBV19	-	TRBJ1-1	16	CASSIITGTVNTEAFF	TGTGCCAGTAGTATAATTACCGGGACGGTGAACACTGAAGCTTTCTTT
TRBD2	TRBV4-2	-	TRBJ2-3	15	CASSLTSGRTDTQYF	TGTGCCAGCAGCCTCACTAGCGGCCGCACAGATACGCAGTATTTT
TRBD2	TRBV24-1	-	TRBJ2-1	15	CATSDPGLAGDEQFF	TGTGCCACCAGTGATCCGGGACTAGCGGGGGATGAGCAGTTCTTC
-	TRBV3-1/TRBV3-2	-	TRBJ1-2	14	CASSQGRGVYGYTF	TGTGCCAGCAGCCAGGGCAGGGGTGTCTATGGCTACACCTTC
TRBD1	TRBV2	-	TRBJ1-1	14	CASRRDRGHGEAFF	TGTGCCAGCAGGAGGGACAGGGGGCATGGTGAAGCTTTCTTT
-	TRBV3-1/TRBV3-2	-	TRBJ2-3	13	CASSNIRGDTQYF	TGTGCCAGCAGCAACATACGTGGAGATACGCAGTATTTT
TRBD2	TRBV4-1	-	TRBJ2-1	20	CASSRRTLRASGKQAVEQFF	TGCGCCAGCAGCCGACGTACCCTGAGGGCTAGCGGGAAACAAGCGGTTGAGCAGTTCTTC
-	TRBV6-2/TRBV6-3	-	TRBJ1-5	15	CASSSHQREGQPQHF	TGTGCCAGCAGTTCCCACCAAAGGGAGGGTCAGCCCCAGCATTTT
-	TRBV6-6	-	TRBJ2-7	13	CASSRTTSYEQYF	TGTGCCAGCAGCCGAACTACCTCCTACGAGCAGTACTTC
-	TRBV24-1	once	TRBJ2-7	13	CATGTGFGNEQYF	TGTGCCACCGGAACAGGGTTTGGTAACGAGCAGTACTTC
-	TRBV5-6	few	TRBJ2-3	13	CASSLTGLDTQYF	TGTGCCAGCAGCTTAACAGGATTAGATACGCAGTATTTT
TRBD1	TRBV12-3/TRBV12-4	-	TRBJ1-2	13	CASRTGQAYGYTF	TGTGCCAGCAGAACGGGACAGGCCTATGGCTACACCTTC
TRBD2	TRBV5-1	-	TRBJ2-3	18	CASSLLRLAGVELDTQYF	TGCGCCAGCAGCCTCCTTAGGCTAGCGGGAGTAGAGTTAGATACGCAGTATTTT
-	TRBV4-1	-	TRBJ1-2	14	CASSQAGGDYGYTF	TGCGCCAGCAGCCAGGCGGGGGGGGACTATGGCTACACCTTC
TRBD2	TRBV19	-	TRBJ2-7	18	CASSPGTSGGYLSYEQYF	TGTGCCAGTAGTCCCGGGACTAGCGGGGGGTACCTTTCCTACGAGCAGTACTTC
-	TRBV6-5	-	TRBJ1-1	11	CASRIQFEAFF	TGTGCCAGCAGAATACAGTTTGAAGCTTTCTTT
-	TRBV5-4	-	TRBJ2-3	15	CASSIDPGGTDTQYF	TGTGCCAGCAGCATCGACCCGGGGGGCACAGATACGCAGTATTTT
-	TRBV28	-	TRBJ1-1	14	CASSSTGQSTEAFF	TGTGCCAGCAGTTCTACAGGGCAGAGCACTGAAGCTTTCTTT